The entry below gives a single T cell receptor beta chain sequence along with its context. One end of the junction varies from germline; a read error may be responsible. This sample is drawn from a study of control samples from healthy donors and cancer patients. This CDR3 region has 13 residues. Data came from immunoSEQ multiplex PCR; TCRdb stores just in-frame clones and leaves some out. Seen here are more than 65,000 clones, around nine tenths observed once, and the top ten hold 1.9%. The genes are TRBV12-3 or TRBV12-4 and TRBJ1-2; a weak D match, TRBD1 (5 bases). Sequenced: PBMCs. This clonotype originated in a woman in her fifties or sixties with head and neck cancer. The CDR3 sequence is CASSVNPKTEPLF. CDR3 in DNA: TGTGCCAGCAGTGTAAACCCTAAGACAGAACCTCTATTC.